These 5 T cell receptor beta chains were sequenced from one sample in a study of T cells in Graves' hyperthyroidism and ophthalmopathy. RNA transcripts were the template for amplifying TCR beta CDR3 regions. Carried out on the TCR CDR3, a first-round RT-PCR used the HTBI primer set. TCRdb re-derived calls from the multiplex PCR reads in MiXCR, one entry per CDR3 protein. This sample has about 480,000 distinct CDR3 sequences; approximately 15% occur once, and the top ten carry over 15%. The sample taken for sequencing was blood. The source is a woman between 18 and 29 years old with Graves' hyperthyroidism.

In regard to this clonotype: The conserved closing phenylalanine or tryptophan is absent in this CDR3, likely reflecting a read error. V and J are TRBV10-2 and TRBJ2-5; D gene unclear. The CDR3 is 11 residues long. CDR1 is WSHSY, CDR2 SAAADI, per germline. Trimming removed 2 bases at V and 11 bases at J, with 9 bases between. Here the CDR3 DNA reads TGCGCCAGCAGTGAGACAAATAAACAGTACGTC. Its translation: CASSETNKQYV.

This clonotype was detected ten times or more. The chain recombines TRBV30 with TRBJ2-1, with a possible D match to TRBD2 (6 bases). The CDR3 consists of 16 residues. Trimming took off 5 bases at V and 5 bases at J, with 22 bases between the two ends. Germline loops: CDR1 GTSNPN, CDR2 SVGIG (reference sequence). The CDR3 region has the DNA TGTGCCTGGTCATCGACGGGACTTGGGGGACACAATGAGCAGTTCTTC. Amino acids: CAWSSTGLGGHNEQFF.

In this sample, this clonotype turned up many times. This rearrangement joins TRBV20-1 to TRBJ2-1; D is undetermined. V lost 1 base and J lost 7, with 14 bases in between. Germline V gene sequence: CDR1 DFQATT, CDR2 SNEGSKA (reference sequence). There are 14 residues in the CDR3. CDR3 loop: CSARALEMRNEQFF. The DNA of the CDR3 is TGCAGTGCTAGAGCCTTGGAGATGCGAAATGAGCAGTTCTTC.

This clonotype was recorded at least ten times. V and J are TRBV12-3 or TRBV12-4 and TRBJ2-2; unclear D gene. The length of the CDR3 is 16 residues. Deletions cut 6 bases from V and 5 bases from J, with 19 bases between. The DNA for the CDR3 is TGTGCCAGCAGGAAGGAAGGGTTCGTACGAACCGGGGAGCTGTTTTTT. Protein: CASRKEGFVRTGELFF.

V usage is TRBV19 and J usage is TRBJ1-4; 9 bases align to TRBD1. The CDR3 runs 14 residues. Germline assignment: CDR1 LNHDA and CDR2 SQIVND (reference sequence). The V and J ends lost 10 bases and 7 bases, in that order; junction bases with no gene match: 10. The CDR3: CAIAATGGSEKLFF. The CDR3 nucleotides are TGTGCCATCGCAGCGACAGGGGGAAGTGAAAAACTGTTTTTT. The variable domain in full, with the rest retrieved from reference TRBV19 and TRBJ1-4, is DGGITQSPKYLFRKEGQNVTLSCEQNLNHDAMYWYRQDPGQGLRLIYYSQIVNDFQKGDIAEGYSVSREKKESFPLTVTSAQKNPTAFYLCAIAATGGSEKLFFGSGTQLSVL.